This TCR beta chain was obtained from a study of T cell responses to AZD1222 COVID-19 vaccine. Whole-study results and caveats: Regions 160-218 and 743-854 dominated among vaccine-associated CD4 TCRs spanning spike. Females outnumbered males among donors, who were mostly white British; clonal diversity was possibly underestimated. Repertoire samples came only from after the peak T cell response. The study found Spike-specific TCR breadth and depth rose after two AZD1222 doses.

With 6 bases removed from V and 5 bases from J, the gap between germline ends came to 10 bases. The germline CDR1 and CDR2 sequences are SNHLY and FYNNEI. This CDR3 has 13 residues. Here immunoSEQ multiplex PCR was the method, and the copy in TCRdb shows in-frame clones only, minus some. The sample gives 200,000 to 250,000 clones, around 94% of which show up once; approximately 1.7% is in the top ten. On this clone: Its cognate antigen is unknown.

The gene calls are TRBV2 and TRBJ2-2, with D uncertain. The clonotype was recovered from an adult who received the MenACWY meningococcal vaccine as a control. The sample was peripheral blood, taken 28 days after the second dose of the MenACWY control vaccine. The CDR3 DNA is TGTGCCAGCAGGTGGGAAGGAACCGGGGAGCTGTTTTTT. It encodes CASRWEGTGELFF.